These 6 T cell receptor beta chains were all obtained from the same sample, sequenced in a study of T cell repertoires in cytomegalovirus infection. TCRdb fed the reads into MiXCR, producing one record per CDR3 protein. Of 450,000 to 650,000 distinct CDR3 sequences in the sample, about 40% were seen once. Antigens of these TCRs are unknown. The input for sequencing was cultured PBMCs, taken from culture after CMV antigen stimulation. The receptors stem from a human donor in good health (CMV status not recorded). Some clones in this sample may be carry-over from other donors' samples.

A few counts support this clonotype. The CDR3 protein is CASSQPRLATDTQYF. The CDR3 nucleotides read TGCGCCAGCAGCCAACCGCGACTAGCGACAGATACGCAGTATTTT. The chain employs TRBV4-1 and TRBJ2-3; 8 bases are a match to TRBD2. J was trimmed by 3 bases and V by 2 bases; bases with no gene match: 4. CDR3 length equals 15 residues. CDR1 and CDR2 from the germline V gene are MGHRA and YSYEKL.

The chain links TRBV6-1 to TRBJ2-3; TRBD1 is a possible D gene (5 bases). CDR3 length equals 13 residues. V shed 7 bases and J shed 4 bases, with 12 bases lying between them. Per germline, CDR1 MNHNS and CDR2 SASEGT. CDR3 protein: CASKTVGPDTQYF. The CDR3 coding sequence is TGTGCCAGCAAGACCGTGGGGCCAGATACGCAGTATTTT.

This chain joins TRBV12-3 or TRBV12-4 and TRBJ1-5, with D uncertain. There are 11 residues in the CDR3. The V and J ends lost 2 bases and 13 bases respectively, with 9 bases between them. The DNA for the CDR3 is TGTGCCAGCAGTTTAACCTGGGAACAGCATTTT. This gives the protein CASSLTWEQHF.

The chain recombines TRBV20-1 with TRBJ2-3; 14 bases fit TRBD2. CDR3 size: 15 residues. Germline lookup yields CDR1 DFQATT and CDR2 SNEGSKA (reference sequence). Trimming took 6 bases from V and 5 from J; bases not matched to a gene: 7. This CDR3 reads CSAIGTSGGRDTQYF. The DNA of the CDR3 is TGCAGTGCGATCGGGACTAGCGGGGGTAGAGATACGCAGTATTTT.

This clonotype was observed a few times. The V call is TRBV12-3 or TRBV12-4, the J call TRBJ2-5; 10 nucleotides line up with TRBD1. The length of the CDR3 is 14 residues. V lost 6 bases to trimming and J lost 4 bases; unmatched junction nucleotides: 5. The CDR3 DNA is TGTGCCAGCAGGGCCGGGACAGGGGTAGAGACCCAGTACTTC. Encoded protein: CASRAGTGVETQYF.

This clonotype occurred a few times. This sequence joins TRBV6-1 and TRBJ1-1; D gene uncertain. The CDR3 consists of 11 residues. Deletions cut 7 bases from V and 1 base from J, with 4 bases between. The germline gives CDR1 MNHNS, CDR2 SASEGT. CDR3 nucleotides: TGTGCCAGCAAGGGGAACACTGAAGCTTTCTTT. Encoded protein: CASKGNTEAFF.